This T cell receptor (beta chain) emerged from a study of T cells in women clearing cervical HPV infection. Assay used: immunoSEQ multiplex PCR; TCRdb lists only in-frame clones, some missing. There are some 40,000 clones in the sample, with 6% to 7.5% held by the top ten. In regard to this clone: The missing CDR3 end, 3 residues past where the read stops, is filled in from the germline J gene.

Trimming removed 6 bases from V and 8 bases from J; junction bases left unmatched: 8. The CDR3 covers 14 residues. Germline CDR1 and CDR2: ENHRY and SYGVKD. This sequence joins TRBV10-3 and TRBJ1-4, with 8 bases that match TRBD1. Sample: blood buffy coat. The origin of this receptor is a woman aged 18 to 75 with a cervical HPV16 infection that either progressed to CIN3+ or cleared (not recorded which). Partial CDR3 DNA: TGTGCCATCAGCGAGGGACAGGAGAACGAAAAA. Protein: CAISEGQENEK. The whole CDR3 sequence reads CAISEGQENEKLFF.